This note documents a single TCR beta chain sequence. The data are from a study of T cell responses to AZD1222 COVID-19 vaccine. This CDR3 region has 13 residues. J was trimmed by 4 bases and V by 6 bases; bases with no gene match: 2. Sequencing was performed with immunoSEQ multiplex PCR; in TCRdb, only in-frame clones are kept and a portion is missing. The sample records roughly 120,000 clones, around nine tenths being singletons. This chain uses TRBV12-3 or TRBV12-4 with TRBJ2-3; 9 bases are shared with TRBD2. The TCR originated in an adult in good health. The sequencing used peripheral blood, collected on day 0 of AZD1222 vaccination. The CDR3 protein is CASRAGGADTQYF. The CDR3 DNA reads TGTGCCAGCAGAGCGGGGGGTGCAGATACGCAGTATTTT.